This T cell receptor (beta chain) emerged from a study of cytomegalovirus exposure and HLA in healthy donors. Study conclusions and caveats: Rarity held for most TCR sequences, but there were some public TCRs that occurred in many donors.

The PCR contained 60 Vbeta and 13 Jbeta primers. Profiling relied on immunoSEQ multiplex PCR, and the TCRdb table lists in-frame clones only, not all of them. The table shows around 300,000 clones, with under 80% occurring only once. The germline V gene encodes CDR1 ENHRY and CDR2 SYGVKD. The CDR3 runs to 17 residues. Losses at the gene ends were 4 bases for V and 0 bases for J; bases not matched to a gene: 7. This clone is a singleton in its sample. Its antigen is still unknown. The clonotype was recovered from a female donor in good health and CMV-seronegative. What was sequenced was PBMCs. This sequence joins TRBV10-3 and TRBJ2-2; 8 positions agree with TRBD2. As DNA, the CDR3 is TGTGCCATCAGTGGGCGACTAGCGAATTCGAACACCGGGGAGCTGTTTTTT. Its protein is CAISGRLANSNTGELFF.